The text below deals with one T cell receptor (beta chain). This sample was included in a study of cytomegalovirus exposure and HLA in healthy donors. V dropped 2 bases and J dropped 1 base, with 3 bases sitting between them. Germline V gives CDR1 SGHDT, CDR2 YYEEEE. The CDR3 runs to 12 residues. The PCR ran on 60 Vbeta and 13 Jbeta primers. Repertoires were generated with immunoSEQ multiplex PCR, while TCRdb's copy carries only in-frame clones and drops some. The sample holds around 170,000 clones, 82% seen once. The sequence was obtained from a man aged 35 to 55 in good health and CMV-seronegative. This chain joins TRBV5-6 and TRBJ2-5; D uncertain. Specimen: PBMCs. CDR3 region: CASSFIQETQYF. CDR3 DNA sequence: TGTGCCAGCAGCTTCATCCAAGAGACCCAGTACTTC.